The source of this TCR beta chain is a study of vaccination and CD4 T cells after COVID-19. The wider study: Cellular stimulation was performed using overlapping spike peptides derived from SARS-CoV-2, HCoV-NL63, HCoV-OC43 and HCoV-229E.

On this clonotype itself: Its antigen is undetermined.

This CDR3 contains 15 residues. Germline V gene lookup returns CDR1 ENHRY and CDR2 SYGVKD. Trimming removed 3 bases at V and 4 bases at J, with 15 bases between. Indicated time point: late sampling 161 to 241 days after vaccination in a few convalescent patients. Treatment noted: 10-day PBMC culture with coronavirus spike peptide pools or control peptides (ViraFEST assay). Every positive PCR date fell between March and December 2020, earlier than the US Alpha, Beta and Delta variants. Sequencing of cultured CD4+ T cell DNA used the Oncomine TCR Beta short-read assay. TCRdb reprocessed the PCR reads with MiXCR, giving one entry per CDR3 protein. Of 20,000 to 25,000 distinct CDR3 sequences listed, around two fifths are singletons.

The genes are TRBV10-3 and TRBJ1-2, with D tentatively TRBD1 (6 bases). This receptor was obtained from a human donor who had recovered from COVID-19. Sequences were derived from CD4+ T cells from blood, cultured in vitro, sampled about 7 months after SARS-CoV-2 vaccination. The CDR3 reads CAISEPGTLSYGYTF. For the CDR3, the DNA is TGTGCCATCAGTGAACCCGGGACATTAAGCTATGGCTACACCTTC.